Each of the 9 T cell receptor beta chains below was sequenced from the same sample in a study of human T cells and chemical hapten exposure. Each CDR3 protein gets one entry after TCRdb re-called the RACE reads with MiXCR. In the table there are 75,000 to 90,000 distinct CDR3 sequences, 12% of which are singletons. Specified time point: patch test 1, 2 weeks after DPC sensitization. The treatment is: therapeutic diphenylcyclopropenone sensitization with weekly scalp DPC. The starting material was whole blood, obtained in connection with sensitization to the hapten diphenylcyclopropenone (DPC). Every receptor here comes from a woman aged 60-75 years with alopecia areata. Some clones in this sample may be carry-over from other donors' samples.

This clonotype was seen at least ten times. The rearrangement joins TRBV29-1 to TRBJ2-3; 9 bases line up with TRBD1. Per germline, CDR1 SQVTM and CDR2 ANQGSEA. V shed 3 bases, J shed 3 bases, and the junction held 7 bases outside the gene matches. This CDR3 is 15 amino acids long. The CDR3 here is CSVDTGQGRTDTQYF. CDR3 DNA sequence: TGCAGCGTTGATACGGGACAGGGAAGGACAGATACGCAGTATTTT.

The J gene is TRBJ2-3, the V gene TRBV5-8; D unclear. Trimming removed 4 bases from V and 5 bases from J, with 20 bases in between. CDR1 and CDR2 from the germline V gene are SGHTS and YDEGEE. The CDR3 extends over 16 amino acids. CDR3 loop: CASSPGLTPIGDTQYF. In DNA, the CDR3 is TGTGCCAGCAGCCCGGGTCTAACCCCTATCGGAGATACGCAGTATTTT.

This clonotype was detected only a few times. The rearrangement links TRBV11-2 to TRBJ2-1; D possibly corresponds to TRBD2 (6 bases). Trimming stripped 1 base from V and 7 bases from J, with 8 bases between. This CDR3 region has 13 residues. CDR1 is SGHAT, CDR2 FQNNGV, per germline. The CDR3 bases are TGTGCCAGCAGCTTAGGACTAGATAATGAGCAGTTCTTC. Encoded protein: CASSLGLDNEQFF.

The chain recombines TRBV30 with TRBJ1-1, with TRBD1 matching over 7 bases. The V segment lost 5 bases and the J segment 1 base; nucleotides outside the gene matches: 4. Looked up from germline, CDR1 is GTSNPN and CDR2 is SVGIG (reference sequence). This CDR3 comprises 13 residues. CDR3 nucleotides: TGTGCCTGGGAGACAGGGAGGAACACTGAAGCTTTCTTT. Residues: CAWETGRNTEAFF.

The V call is TRBV9, the J call TRBJ2-7; D gene unclear. Per the germline V gene, CDR1 is SGDLS and CDR2 is YYNGEE. The V end lost 3 bases, the J end lost 1 base, and 14 bases lay between the germline ends. The CDR3 sequence is 15 residues long. CDR3 protein: CASSEAPSSSYEQYF. CDR3 DNA sequence: TGTGCCAGCAGCGAGGCTCCCAGTTCTTCCTACGAGCAGTACTTC.

This clonotype was observed many times. The rearrangement joins TRBV7-2 to TRBJ1-2; D uncertain. The V gene's germline CDR1 is SGHTA and CDR2 FQGNSA. CDR3 length: 13 amino acids. The ends were cut back, 2 bases at V and 6 bases at J, with 10 bases in the middle. The CDR3 loop reads CASSLREFDGYTF. The CDR3, as DNA: TGTGCCAGCAGCTTAAGGGAATTTGATGGCTACACCTTC.

With regard to this clonotype: At one end the junction does not follow the germline gene, possibly because of a read error. J is TRBJ2-7 and V is TRBV2; 10 bases are a match to TRBD2. CDR3 length equals 15 residues. Per germline, CDR1 SNHLY and CDR2 FYNNEI. The CDR3 coding sequence is TGTGCCAGCAGGGAAGGACTAGCGGATCCCTACGAGCAGTACTTC. As protein: CASREGLADPYEQYF.

There are a few counts of this clonotype. The genes are TRBV10-3 and TRBJ1-4, with 8 bases identical to TRBD1. CDR1 and CDR2 (germline): ENHRY, SYGVKD. This CDR3 region has 16 residues. With V trimmed by 3 bases and J by 7 bases, 10 bases remained unmatched. CDR3 loop: CAISDEGTGSGEKLFF. The CDR3 region has the DNA TGTGCCATCAGTGACGAAGGGACAGGATCAGGTGAAAAACTGTTTTTT.

This clonotype was counted ten times or more. V usage is TRBV9 and J usage is TRBJ2-7; TRBD1 aligns across 7 bases. Trimming cost V 4 bases and J 6 bases; bases outside gene matches: 13. CDR1 SGDLS and CDR2 YYNGEE come from the germline V gene. This CDR3 comprises 15 residues. The CDR3 loop is CASSPTGTVGSEQYF. The CDR3 DNA reads as TGTGCCAGCAGCCCAACCGGGACAGTAGGTTCCGAGCAGTACTTC.